This entry is about one TCR beta chain. Its antigen is not yet known. Base qualities are missing; no much larger clone stands one base away. This sample stems from a study of blood T cell repertoires in COVID-19 (dated by TCRdb to 2018 to 2021). About the study as a whole: Samples from collaborators originated in the United States, Italy and Spain and spanned both the acute and convalescent phases of COVID-19. Deeply sampled blood TCRbeta repertoires from subjects exposed to, actively infected with, or recovered from COVID-19 were included in the dataset. Where HLA class I and class II types were available, the types were taken from metadata supplied by the sample provider, not from assay-based typing. Nearly every sample came with metadata listing a de-identified subject ID, COVID-19 status, age in years and sex. Samples were obtained from the ongoing ImmuneRACE study (first 160 participants) and from about 1,300 subjects provided by 6 global collaborators. The repertoires were released in a freely available public database meant as a resource for research on the immune response to SARS-CoV-2. The prospective study material was composed of cDNA or gDNA derived from T cells, B-cell-depleted T cells, or PBMCs. Beyond this particular receptor, the publication reports: The quantity of clinical and demographic metadata differed by source and by participant and was supplied without curation.

Collaborating institutions collected whole blood in K2EDTA tubes following their own protocols. Collaborator samples were shipped for TCRbeta analysis as frozen whole blood, isolated PBMCs, or DNA extracted from either sample type. TCRbeta CDR3 regions were amplified from genomic DNA by means of the immunoSEQ Assay, a bias-controlled multiplex PCR. Under the source paper's analysis protocol: Nucleated cell counts per sample were estimated from amplification of reference gene primers within the assay. To quantify the absolute abundance of each unique TCRbeta CDR3 rearrangement, sequence reads were collapsed and filtered. Productive Simpson clonality was computed per sample as the square root of Simpson's diversity index over productive rearrangements. Sourced from immuneACCESS, this table was stored by TCRdb with only in-frame sequences that have V and J called. A share of the clones is absent; for the studies checked, an unresolved V gene accounts for under half, and the remainder has no known explanation. The V and J calls and clone size are taken from that table; D and trimming were inferred from the DNA. The sample includes 60,000 to 70,000 clones, with roughly 81% observed a single time. Together, the top ten hold less than 20% of the sample.

The CDR3 goes from the cysteine to the phenylalanine over 15 residues. Here the CDR3 DNA is all that survives: 45 bases in frame from base 1. Clipping removes 3 bases from V and 4 bases from J, with 6 as the unmatched junction base count. The germline V gene (reference sequence) specifies GTSNPN as CDR1 and SVGIG as CDR2. The rearranged segments are TRBV30 and TRBJ1-2, and 12 bases in between align with TRBD1. Sequencing input: peripheral blood. The origin of this receptor is a man aged 80 or over with acute or convalescent COVID-19. The CDR3 in this case is CAWRTGTGGSYGYTF. The DNA sequence is given as TGTGCCTGGAGAACCGGGACAGGGGGCTCCTATGGCTACACCTTC.